The 14 T cell receptor beta chains reported below all come from one sample, sequenced in a study of response to subunit inactivated influenza vaccine. MiXCR was run by TCRdb on the RT-PCR reads, yielding one entry per CDR3 protein. The data hold 430,000 or so distinct CDR3 sequences, with approximately 11% observed a single time. Sequenced material: PBMCs from blood, taken 45 days after vaccination. The receptors shown here come from a man aged 50-60 years who received an inactivated influenza vaccine.

The chain employs TRBV27 and TRBJ2-2; TRBD2 matches 8 bases. CDR1 and CDR2 from the germline V gene are MNHEY and SMNVEV (reference sequence). Unmatched junction bases numbered 5, after V lost 4 bases and J lost 4 bases. CDR3 length: 15 residues. The chain's CDR3 is CASSSGLAGTGELFF. The CDR3 DNA follows: TGTGCCAGCAGTTCCGGACTAGCAGGCACCGGGGAGCTGTTTTTT.

This chain links TRBV29-1 with TRBJ2-2; D is possibly TRBD1 (6 bases). The V gene lost 2 bases and the J gene lost 5 bases, with 15 bases spanning the gap. Germline V gene sequence: CDR1 SQVTM, CDR2 ANQGSEA. The CDR3 is 15 amino acids. Here the CDR3 reads CSVELQGRVTGELFF. The CDR3 region has the DNA TGCAGCGTTGAATTGCAGGGGCGTGTGACCGGGGAGCTGTTTTTT.

This clonotype appeared many times. This chain connects TRBV7-9 to TRBJ2-7, with D possibly TRBD1 on 6 matching bases. This CDR3 region has 13 residues. V was shortened by 3 bases and J by 5 bases, with 11 bases between the two germline ends. Germline V gives CDR1 SEHNR, CDR2 FQNEAQ (reference sequence). The CDR3 protein is CASSLDSPHEQYF. CDR3 DNA: TGTGCCAGCAGCTTGGACAGCCCCCACGAGCAGTACTTC.

The CDR3 DNA reads as TGTGCCAGCAGCTTTGGCTCTAGCGGGAGGTTTATCACAGATACGCAGTATTTT. Encoded protein: CASSFGSSGRFITDTQYF. V usage is TRBV11-2 and J usage is TRBJ2-3; 11 nucleotides match TRBD2. The CDR3 spans 18 residues. The germline CDR1 and CDR2 sequences are SGHAT and FQNNGV. The V segment lost 3 bases and the J segment 2 bases; nucleotides outside the gene matches: 10. Full variable domain (rest looked up from reference TRBV11-2 and TRBJ2-3): EAGVAQSPRYKIIEKRQSVAFWCNPISGHATLYWYQQILGQGPKLLIQFQNNGVVDDSQLPKDRFSAERLKGVDSTLKIQPAKLEDSAVYLCASSFGSSGRFITDTQYFGPGTRLTVL.

V usage is TRBV6-1 and J usage is TRBJ2-7; D perhaps matches TRBD2 (6 bases). Trimming took 6 bases from V and 0 from J, leaving 12 bases between them. Germline values: CDR1 MNHNS, CDR2 SASEGT. CDR3 size: 14 residues. DNA for the CDR3: TGTGCCAGCAGCAGGGACTTCAACTCCTACGAGCAGTACTTC. Its protein is CASSRDFNSYEQYF.

The chain links TRBV24-1 to TRBJ2-7; perhaps TRBD1 as D (6 bases). Trimming took off 0 bases at V and 0 bases at J, with 17 bases between the two ends. The length of the CDR3 is 18 residues. The germline CDR1 and CDR2 sequences are KGHDR and SFDVKD. The CDR3 nucleotides are TGTGCCACCAGTGATTTGGCCCCTGACAGGATAACCTCCTACGAGCAGTACTTC. This gives the protein CATSDLAPDRITSYEQYF.

This clonotype was seen ten or more times. J is TRBJ1-3 and V is TRBV6-1; D is perhaps TRBD1 (5 bases). Germline values: CDR1 MNHNS, CDR2 SASEGT. The CDR3 length is 16 residues. V lost 5 bases, J lost 0 bases, and 14 bases lay in between. The CDR3 here is CASSTGRTSSGNTIYF. The CDR3, as DNA: TGTGCCAGCAGTACGGGACGGACGAGCTCTGGAAACACCATATATTTT.

This clonotype was seen repeatedly, ten times or more. CDR3 nucleotides: TGTGCCAGCAGCAGCACAGGGGGCTCCGGCAATGAGCAGTTCTTC. Translated, it gives CASSSTGGSGNEQFF. The chain joins TRBV7-6 to TRBJ2-1; TRBD1 agrees at 9 bases. The CDR3 contains 15 residues. Germline V gives CDR1 SGHVS, CDR2 FNYEAQ. J gave up 6 bases and V 5 bases, and 8 bases lay outside the gene matches.

The rearrangement uses TRBV7-2 and TRBJ1-2; TRBD1 matches at 8 bases. J was trimmed by 5 bases and V by 6 bases; bases with no gene match: 8. The germline gives CDR1 SGHTA, CDR2 FQGNSA. This CDR3 contains 14 residues. CDR3 bases: TGTGCCAGCAGGGTGGACAGGGATTCTTATGGCTACACCTTC. This translates into CASRVDRDSYGYTF.

CDR3 protein: CASSVRIQGGNTEAFF. The CDR3 bases are TGCGCCAGCAGCGTTAGAATACAGGGAGGGAACACTGAAGCTTTCTTT. The V call is TRBV5-1, the J call TRBJ1-1; TRBD1 is a possible D gene (6 bases). V was trimmed by 4 bases and J by 1 base, leaving 17 bases between them. The germline V gene has CDR1 SGHRS and CDR2 YFSETQ. The CDR3 is 16 amino acids. Full variable domain (remainder filled in from reference TRBV5-1 and TRBJ1-1): KAGVTQTPRYLIKTRGQQVTLSCSPISGHRSVSWYQQTPGQGLQFLFEYFSETQRNKGNFPGRFSGRQFSNSRSEMNVSTLELGDSALYLCASSVRIQGGNTEAFFGQGTRLTVV.

The chain carries TRBV7-2 and TRBJ2-5; tentatively, D is TRBD2 (5 bases). V lost 5 bases and J lost 4, with 14 bases in between. This CDR3 comprises 14 residues. Germline V CDR1 and CDR2: SGHTA, FQGNSA. The CDR3 loop reads CASSPRVGRETQYF. CDR3 coding DNA: TGTGCCAGCAGCCCCCGGGTAGGGAGAGAGACCCAGTACTTC.

Many counts were recorded for this clonotype. The chain is built from TRBV7-8 and TRBJ2-7; perhaps TRBD2 as D (5 bases). The V and J ends lost 5 bases and 3 bases respectively, with 8 bases between them. Germline V CDR1 and CDR2: SGHVS, FQNEAQ. The CDR3 is made up of 12 amino acids. The CDR3 nucleotides are TGTGCCAGCAGCCCCCGGGACTACGAGCAGTACTTC. It encodes CASSPRDYEQYF.

The chain recombines TRBV7-2 with TRBJ2-5; 7 bases line up with TRBD1. Germline trimming cut 1 base from V and 4 bases from J; bases unmatched to any gene: 3. Germline CDR1 is SGHTA and CDR2 is FQGNSA. There are 14 residues in the CDR3. CDR3 sequence reads: CASSLGGQAETQYF. The CDR3 nucleotides read TGTGCCAGCAGCTTAGGCGGACAGGCAGAGACCCAGTACTTC. The full variable domain, rest sourced from reference TRBV7-2 and TRBJ2-5, is GAGVSQSPSNKVTEKGKDVELRCDPISGHTALYWYRQSLGQGLEFLIYFQGNSAPDKSGLPSDRFSAERTGGSVSTLTIQRTQQEDSAVYLCASSLGGQAETQYFGPGTRLLVL.

This clonotype was counted once. The chain recombines TRBV6-2 or TRBV6-3 with TRBJ1-6; D remains unclear. CDR3 length: 15 residues. Germline V gene lookup returns CDR1 MNHEY and CDR2 SVGEGT. The germline V and J ends were trimmed by 2 bases and 9 bases, with 14 bases remaining between them. The CDR3 bases are TGTGCCAGCAGTTACCACAGCTCCAAAGGTTCACCCCTCCACTTT. Amino acid sequence: CASSYHSSKGSPLHF.